The 18 T cell receptor beta chains below all came from one sample that was sequenced in a study of cytomegalovirus exposure and HLA in healthy donors (dated by TCRdb to 2016 to 2017). The protocol used for the library was the immunoSEQ multiplex PCR assay. The multiplex PCR relied on a mix of 60 forward primers for TCR Vbeta segments and 13 reverse primers for TCR Jbeta segments. The table was pulled from immuneACCESS by TCRdb, which kept in-frame rearrangements only. Such tables lose some clones; where checked, under half of the loss comes from unresolved V genes, and the rest has no known cause. The sample contains 150,000 to 200,000 clones, about 80% of them found a single time. 2.2% of the sample is in the top ten clones. Sequenced input: PBMCs. The source is a woman aged 25 to 39 in good health and CMV-seronegative.

This clone was picked up a small number of times. The chain is built from TRBV5-4 and TRBJ2-2; D not resolved. Germline-derived CDR1 and CDR2 are SGHNT and YYREEE (reference sequence). This CDR3 region has 16 residues. The germline V and J ends were trimmed by 2 bases and 0 bases, with 11 bases remaining between them. The CDR3 spells CASSFWPISNTGELFF. The CDR3 DNA sequence: TGTGCCAGCAGCTTTTGGCCGATATCGAACACCGGGGAGCTGTTTTTT.

The chain links TRBV18 to TRBJ2-3; no firm D call. The CDR3 is 15 amino acids. Trimming stripped 2 bases from V and 2 bases from J, with 11 bases between. Germline V gene sequence: CDR1 KGHSH, CDR2 LQKENI. The CDR3 sequence: CASSPSREATDTQYF. The CDR3 DNA sequence: TGTGCCAGCTCACCATCGAGAGAGGCCACAGATACGCAGTATTTT.

V and J are TRBV10-3 and TRBJ1-5; a weak D match, TRBD1 (6 bases). From germline, CDR1 is ENHRY and CDR2 SYGVKD. Trimming cost V 3 bases and J 5 bases, with 14 bases left between them. The CDR3 consists of 15 residues. The CDR3 loop reads CAISDPGQSHQPQHF. The CDR3, as DNA: TGTGCCATCAGTGATCCTGGACAGTCACATCAGCCCCAGCATTTT.

V gene TRBV28 combines with J gene TRBJ1-2, with 8 positions matching TRBD1. Trimming removed 4 bases from V and 7 bases from J; junction bases left unmatched: 8. Germline V lookup: CDR1 MDHEN, CDR2 SYDVKM. CDR3 length equals 14 residues. Written as DNA, the CDR3 is TGTGCCAGCAGTTCAGGGGGCGCGCGGAGTGGCTACACCTTC. It codes for CASSSGGARSGYTF.

A single count supports this clone. The rearrangement links TRBV30 to TRBJ2-1; 11 bases line up with TRBD1. V trimming: 4 bases; J trimming: 7 bases; junction bases outside the gene matches: 6. CDR3 length equals 14 residues. Germline CDR1 is GTSNPN and CDR2 is SVGIG (reference sequence). In nucleotides, the CDR3 is TGTGCCTGGATTCGGACAGGGGGCATGAATGAGCAGTTCTTC. Translating it yields CAWIRTGGMNEQFF.

V and J are TRBV9 and TRBJ2-1; maybe TRBD1 (5 bases). V gave up 2 bases and J gave up 5 bases, with 11 bases separating them. The germline gives CDR1 SGDLS, CDR2 YYNGEE. The CDR3 runs 14 residues. The CDR3 DNA reads as TGTGCCAGCAGCGTGCAGGGCGTCGACAATGAGCAGTTCTTC. Amino acids: CASSVQGVDNEQFF.

V gene TRBV9 combines with J gene TRBJ1-1; D may be TRBD1 (6 bases). The CDR3 sequence is 14 residues long. Trimming took 4 bases from V and 4 from J, leaving 14 bases between them. Per germline, CDR1 SGDLS and CDR2 YYNGEE. The chain's CDR3 is CASSPRTVPTEAFF. DNA of the CDR3: TGTGCCAGCAGCCCCCGGACAGTCCCCACTGAAGCTTTCTTT.

The CDR3 here is CASSFPGPDTQYF. CDR3 nucleotide sequence: TGTGCCAGCAGTTTCCCAGGGCCAGATACGCAGTATTTT. The chain joins TRBV28 to TRBJ2-3; perhaps TRBD1 as D (5 bases). Per the germline V gene, CDR1 is MDHEN and CDR2 is SYDVKM. The CDR3 runs 13 residues. Trimming shortened V by 3 bases and J by 4 bases, and 8 bases separated the two germline ends.

V gene TRBV28 combines with J gene TRBJ2-7; 12 positions match TRBD2. Per germline, CDR1 MDHEN and CDR2 SYDVKM. CDR3 length: 16 amino acids. Germline trimming cut 2 bases from V and 3 bases from J; bases unmatched to any gene: 5. As DNA, the CDR3 is TGTGCCAGCAGTTTAAAACGGACTAGCGGGATCTACGAGCAGTACTTC. This gives the protein CASSLKRTSGIYEQYF.

The chain combines TRBV5-4 with TRBJ2-7, with a tentative D call TRBD1 (6 bases). The CDR3 runs 15 residues. CDR1 is SGHNT and CDR2 is YYREEE in the germline V gene (reference sequence). Trimming pared 4 bases from V and 1 base from J, leaving 15 bases between. The CDR3 loop reads CASSGNGTLSYEQYF. Here the CDR3 DNA reads TGTGCCAGCAGCGGGAATGGGACACTTTCCTACGAGCAGTACTTC.

The chain has TRBV27 and TRBJ2-2; D not resolved. This CDR3 comprises 12 residues. Germline loops: CDR1 MNHEY, CDR2 SMNVEV (reference sequence). Trimming removed 6 bases at V and 7 bases at J, with 9 bases between. CDR3 in amino acids: CASSPYIGELFF. CDR3 bases: TGTGCCAGCAGCCCCTATATCGGGGAGCTGTTTTTT.

A few counts support this clone. This sequence joins TRBV6-1 and TRBJ1-3; weak D call: TRBD1 (5 bases). V lost 1 base and J lost 3, with 10 bases in between. The CDR3 covers 15 residues. Looked up from germline, CDR1 is MNHNS and CDR2 is SASEGT. The CDR3 protein is CASSEGWGLGNTIYF. The DNA of the CDR3 is TGTGCCAGCAGTGAAGGGTGGGGACTTGGAAACACCATATATTTT.

The chain is built from TRBV6-1 and TRBJ2-5; 10 bases map to TRBD1. With V trimmed by 1 base and J by 4 bases, 3 bases remained unmatched. This CDR3 is 15 amino acids long. Per the germline V gene, CDR1 is MNHNS and CDR2 is SASEGT. CDR3 region: CASSEGQGAGETQYF. In nucleotides, the CDR3 is TGTGCCAGCAGTGAAGGACAGGGGGCCGGAGAGACCCAGTACTTC.

This sequence joins TRBV5-1 and TRBJ2-7; D remains ambiguous. Trimming took off 0 bases at V and 4 bases at J, with 5 bases between the two ends. Germline V gives CDR1 SGHRS, CDR2 YFSETQ. The CDR3 length is 12 residues. CDR3 DNA: TGCGCCAGCAGCTTGGGAGAATACGAGCAGTACTTC. This encodes CASSLGEYEQYF. Combining the CDR3 with reference TRBV5-1 and TRBJ2-7 gives the whole variable domain KAGVTQTPRYLIKTRGQQVTLSCSPISGHRSVSWYQQTPGQGLQFLFEYFSETQRNKGNFPGRFSGRQFSNSRSEMNVSTLELGDSALYLCASSLGEYEQYFGPGTRLTVT.

The gene calls are TRBV28 and TRBJ2-2; D possibly corresponds to TRBD1 (6 bases). V was clipped by 4 bases and J by 1 base, with 10 bases between them. The CDR3 consists of 15 residues. Germline CDR1 reads MDHEN; CDR2 reads SYDVKM. In nucleotides, the CDR3 is TGTGCCAGCAGTTACCCGGACAGGAACACCGGGGAGCTGTTTTTT. It is translated as CASSYPDRNTGELFF.

The CDR3 loop reads CASSFAGPISYEQYF. As DNA, the CDR3 is TGTGCCAGCTCATTCGCAGGCCCAATTTCCTACGAGCAGTACTTC. This chain links TRBV18 with TRBJ2-7; no firm D call. Deletions cut 5 bases from V and 1 base from J, with 15 bases between. Germline CDR1 reads KGHSH; CDR2 reads LQKENI. This CDR3 is 15 amino acids long.

This clone was counted only a few times. V usage is TRBV5-1 and J usage is TRBJ1-5; D is unresolved. CDR1 is SGHRS, CDR2 YFSETQ, per germline. The CDR3 contains 16 residues. Trimming shortened V by 0 bases and J by 0 bases, and 10 bases separated the two germline ends. This chain's CDR3 is CASSLVSGDSNQPQHF. CDR3 nucleotides: TGCGCCAGCAGCTTGGTGTCCGGGGATAGCAATCAGCCCCAGCATTTT.

The chain has TRBV10-2 and TRBJ1-3; D possibly corresponds to TRBD1 (6 bases). The CDR3 totals 13 residues. Germline loops: CDR1 WSHSY, CDR2 SAAADI. Trimming removed 6 bases from V and 0 bases from J, with 6 bases in between. The CDR3 spells CASRDSSGNTIYF. For the CDR3, the DNA is TGCGCCAGCAGGGACAGCTCTGGAAACACCATATATTTT.